Given below is one T cell receptor (beta chain) in context. Its specificity is unknown. The sample is drawn from a study of T cell responses to AZD1222 COVID-19 vaccine. General observations from the study: Females outnumbered males among donors, who were mostly white British; clonal diversity was possibly underestimated.

Trimming removed 0 bases at V and 1 base at J, with 8 bases between. This CDR3 is 15 amino acids long. Germline CDR1 is PRHDT and CDR2 is FYEKMQ (reference sequence). Produced via immunoSEQ multiplex PCR; TCRdb's table is partial and in-frame only. The sample contains about 150,000 clones, under 95% of which appear only once. This receptor was identified in an adult in good health. This specimen consisted of peripheral blood, obtained on day 0 of AZD1222 vaccination. The rearrangement uses TRBV13 and TRBJ2-3; D not certain. CDR3 sequence (DNA): TGTGCCAGCAGCTTAGGCCCACTCGGCACAGATACGCAGTATTTT. This codes for CASSLGPLGTDTQYF. The full variable domain, its missing parts supplied by reference TRBV13 and TRBJ2-3, is AAGVIQSPRHLIKEKRETATLKCYPIPRHDTVYWYQQGPGQDPQFLISFYEKMQSDKGSIPDRFSAQQFSDYHSELNMSSLELGDSALYFCASSLGPLGTDTQYFGPGTRLTVL.